This is a list of T cell receptor beta chains from one sample in a study of cytomegalovirus exposure and HLA in healthy donors. Profiled with immunoSEQ multiplex PCR; TCRdb holds only in-frame clones, not every one. The repertoire includes 150,000 to 200,000 clones, about 77% of them detected once, and over 2.5% sits in the top ten. Sequencing was performed on PBMCs. These receptors were obtained from a woman in her forties in good health and CMV-seropositive. Both conserved end residues are part of each CDR3. Each record gives: J gene, D gene, clone size, V gene, CDR3 DNA, CDR3 protein. A D gene is named only where the DNA matches it firmly. Expanded clones get a size class; other rows say once, few or many, or leave the size out.

TRBJ2-1	TRBD2	-	TRBV6-5	TGTGCCAGCAGTTACTCGACTAGCGGATCGGCGAATGAGCAGTTCTTC	CASSYSTSGSANEQFF
TRBJ1-3	-	-	TRBV5-6	TGTGCCAGCAGCTTCGGCAGGGTGTTGGGAAACACCATATATTTT	CASSFGRVLGNTIYF
TRBJ2-7	TRBD1	-	TRBV6-1	TGTGCCAGCGGGACAGAGTTCTACGAGCAGTACTTC	CASGTEFYEQYF
TRBJ2-3	-	few	TRBV7-2	TGTGCCAGCAGCCTCGACCGGGGAACAGATACGCAGTATTTT	CASSLDRGTDTQYF
TRBJ1-4	TRBD1	-	TRBV18	TGTGCCAGCTCACCGGGGATCCAGGGACAGGGGAATGAAAAACTGTTTTTT	CASSPGIQGQGNEKLFF
TRBJ2-5	TRBD1	-	TRBV10-3	TGTGCCATCAGTGAGTCACAGGGGGAAGAGACCCAGTACTTC	CAISESQGEETQYF
TRBJ1-3	-	-	TRBV30	TGTGCCTGGAGACAGGGAGCTGGAAACACCATATATTTT	CAWRQGAGNTIYF
TRBJ2-7	TRBD1	-	TRBV27	TGTGCCAGCAGTTTGGCAGGGGGAAACTCCTACGAGCAGTACTTC	CASSLAGGNSYEQYF
TRBJ2-3	TRBD1	-	TRBV6-1	TGTGCCAGCAGTCGGAGGGACAGGGGCACAGATACGCAGTATTTT	CASSRRDRGTDTQYF
TRBJ2-7	TRBD1	-	TRBV7-8	TGTGCCAGCAGCTCTACAGGGGGCTCCTACGAGCAGTACTTC	CASSSTGGSYEQYF
TRBJ2-1	TRBD2	-	TRBV11-3	TGTGCCAGCAGCTTAGGGCTAGCGGGGGGGCGGTCCTACAATGAGCAGTTCTTC	CASSLGLAGGRSYNEQFF
TRBJ1-4	-	few	TRBV2	TGTGTCGGCGCGGGGGTGGCTGAAAAACTGTTTTTT	CVGAGVAEKLFF
TRBJ2-7	-	-	TRBV5-6	TGTGCCAGCAGCCCATTGGGGCGCACGGAGCAGTACTTC	CASSPLGRTEQYF
TRBJ2-7	-	-	TRBV1	TGCACCAGCAGCCAAGAAAGTCCGGGGATAAATAGGTACGAGCAGTACTTC	CTSSQESPGINRYEQYF
TRBJ1-1	-	-	TRBV6-1	TGTGCCAGCATTCCGGATCTCAGGGACACTGAAGCTTTCTTT	CASIPDLRDTEAFF
TRBJ2-5	TRBD1	-	TRBV4-1	TGCGCCAGCAGCCATGGGGACAGGGCAAAGACCCAGTACTTC	CASSHGDRAKTQYF
TRBJ2-3	TRBD1	-	TRBV18	TGTGCCAGCTCACCTCAGGGGGCAGATACGCAGTATTTT	CASSPQGADTQYF
TRBJ2-3	-	-	TRBV28	TGTGCCAGCACCACGGGTGGTGGAGGTACGCAGTATTTT	CASTTGGGGTQYF
TRBJ1-6	TRBD1	-	TRBV6-6	TGTGCCAGCAGTTCCCCGAGGACAGGGGTTCATTCACCCCTCCACTTT	CASSSPRTGVHSPLHF
TRBJ1-1	-	-	TRBV28	TGTGCCAGCAGAGACTGGGGGGTTGAAGCTTTCTTT	CASRDWGVEAFF
TRBJ1-5	-	once	TRBV10-2	TGCGCCAGCAGTGAGTCTTCACCGGGGGGGCCCCAGCATTTT	CASSESSPGGPQHF
TRBJ2-7	-	-	TRBV20-1	TGCAGTGCTGCCCCGGCGGGCGAGCAGTACTTC	CSAAPAGEQYF
TRBJ2-7	TRBD1	-	TRBV5-6	TGTGCCAGCAGCAAGGGACAGGGGAGGTACGAGCAGTACTTC	CASSKGQGRYEQYF
TRBJ2-2	-	-	TRBV5-1	TGCGCCAGCAGCTTGGTAGCGGAGAACACCGGGGAGCTGTTTTTT	CASSLVAENTGELFF
TRBJ1-2	TRBD1	once	TRBV15	TGTGCCACCAGCCCCGGGACAGGCTATGGCTACACCTTC	CATSPGTGYGYTF
TRBJ2-7	TRBD2	-	TRBV5-5	TGTGCCAGCAGCTCTAGCGGGATTTCCTACGAGCAGTACTTC	CASSSSGISYEQYF
TRBJ2-5	-	-	TRBV7-9	TGTGCCAGCAGCGCCCAAGGGAGCCAAGAGACCCAGTACTTC	CASSAQGSQETQYF
TRBJ1-2	TRBD1	-	TRBV5-6	TGTGCCAGCAGCCCTGGGACAGCTACTAACTATGGCTACACCTTC	CASSPGTATNYGYTF
TRBJ2-6	TRBD1	few	TRBV5-1	TGCGCCAGCAGCTTGGATCAGGGACAGCTCTCTGGGGCCAACGTCCTGACTTTC	CASSLDQGQLSGANVLTF
TRBJ1-2	-	-	TRBV28	TGTGCCAGCAGTTTCCCCCAGGTGTATGATAGCTATGGCTACACCTTC	CASSFPQVYDSYGYTF
TRBJ2-7	-	-	TRBV5-1	TGCGCCAGCAGCTTGGATAGCGACTCCTACGAGCAGTACTTC	CASSLDSDSYEQYF
TRBJ1-1	-	-	TRBV28	TGTGCCAGCACTGGGGGCGCCAACACTGAAGCTTTCTTT	CASTGGANTEAFF
TRBJ1-6	-	-	TRBV6-1	TGTGCCAGCAGTTATCTTAGTTCACCCCTCCACTTT	CASSYLSSPLHF
TRBJ2-1	TRBD2	-	TRBV4-3	TGCGCCAGCAGCCAAGAGGGAGCGGGGGGATTCAATGAGCAGTTCTTC	CASSQEGAGGFNEQFF
TRBJ2-5	-	-	TRBV29-1	TGCAGCGCAGAACAAGAGACCCAGTACTTC	CSAEQETQYF
TRBJ2-7	-	few	TRBV30	TGTGCCTGCAAACAGGGATTCTCCTACGAGCAGTACTTC	CACKQGFSYEQYF
TRBJ2-2	TRBD2	-	TRBV5-4	TGTGCCAGCAGTCCTAGCGGGAGAGGTGTGGACGGGGAGCTGTTTTTT	CASSPSGRGVDGELFF
TRBJ1-1	-	-	TRBV30	TGTGCCTGGAGTGTACAGTCCACTGAAGCTTTCTTT	CAWSVQSTEAFF
TRBJ1-3	-	-	TRBV6-5	TGTGCCAGCAGTTACTACGGGGATTCTGGAAACACCATATATTTT	CASSYYGDSGNTIYF
TRBJ1-2	-	-	TRBV30	TGTGCCTGGTCTAATAGGGGCCTGGGGGGCTACACCTTC	CAWSNRGLGGYTF
TRBJ2-3	-	once	TRBV19	TGTGCCAGTAGCGTATGGGAGCCTAGCACAGATACGCAGTATTTT	CASSVWEPSTDTQYF
TRBJ1-3	TRBD1	few	TRBV11-2	TGTGCCAGCAGCTTCGCCGGACAGGGGGTGGGAAACACCATATATTTT	CASSFAGQGVGNTIYF
TRBJ2-3	TRBD2	-	TRBV4-3	TGCGCCAGCAGCCAAGACGGGACTACTACTAGCACAGATACGCAGTATTTT	CASSQDGTTTSTDTQYF
TRBJ2-1	-	-	TRBV5-1	TGCGCCAGCAGCTTGGAACTAGAAGTCGGAGGTGAGCAGTTCTTC	CASSLELEVGGEQFF
TRBJ2-3	TRBD2	few	TRBV5-1	TGCGCCAGCAGCTTAGGGACTAGCGGGAGAGATACGCAGTATTTT	CASSLGTSGRDTQYF
TRBJ2-7	TRBD2	-	TRBV19	TGTGCCTGTAATCCTAGCGGAGGTCCCTACGAGCAGTACTTC	CACNPSGGPYEQYF
TRBJ2-1	TRBD1	-	TRBV4-1	TGCGCCAGCAGCCAAGAAGGGACAGGGTACTACAATGAGCAGTTCTTC	CASSQEGTGYYNEQFF
TRBJ2-1	-	once	TRBV4-1	TGCGCCAGCAGCCAGGCCTACAGAAACAATGAGCAGTTCTTC	CASSQAYRNNEQFF
TRBJ2-7	TRBD1	once	TRBV4-1	TGCGCCAGCAGCCAAGCCCCGGGACAGGGATTCTACGAGCAGTACTTC	CASSQAPGQGFYEQYF
TRBJ1-3	TRBD1	-	TRBV6-5	TGTGCCAGCAGTTCGGACAGGGCTTCTGGAAACACCATATATTTT	CASSSDRASGNTIYF
TRBJ2-5	TRBD2	-	TRBV7-9	TGTGCCAGCAGCTTAGATCTTGGCGGGGGGGAGACCCAGTACTTC	CASSLDLGGGETQYF
TRBJ1-4	-	-	TRBV18	TGTGCCAGCTCACCACGAGACAGCGAAAAACTGTTTTTT	CASSPRDSEKLFF
TRBJ2-5	TRBD2	-	TRBV10-2	TGCGCCAGCACCGAGGGAGGGACCCAAGAGACCCAGTACTTC	CASTEGGTQETQYF